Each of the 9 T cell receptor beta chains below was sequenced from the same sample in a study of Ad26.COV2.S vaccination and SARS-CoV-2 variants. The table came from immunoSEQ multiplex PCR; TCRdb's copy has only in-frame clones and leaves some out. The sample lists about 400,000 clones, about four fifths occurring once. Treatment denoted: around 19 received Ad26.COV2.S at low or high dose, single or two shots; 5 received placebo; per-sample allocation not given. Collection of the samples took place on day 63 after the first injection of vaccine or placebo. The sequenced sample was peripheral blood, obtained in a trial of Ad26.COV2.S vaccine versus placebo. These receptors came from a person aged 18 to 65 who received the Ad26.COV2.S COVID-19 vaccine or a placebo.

The CDR3 sequence: CASSSRFEQYF. The CDR3 DNA reads TGTGCCAGCAGCTCAAGGTTCGAGCAGTACTTC. The chain joins TRBV11-3 to TRBJ2-7; D ambiguous. Trimming removed 4 bases from V and 6 bases from J, with 7 bases in between. The length of the CDR3 is 11 residues. Per germline, CDR1 SGHNT and CDR2 YENEEA.

Here the CDR3 DNA reads TGTGCCAGCAGCTTAGTAGCGGGAGTGGTCTACAATGAGCAGTTCTTC. Amino acid sequence: CASSLVAGVVYNEQFF. The chain combines TRBV11-2 with TRBJ2-1; the match to TRBD2 covers 9 bases. Per germline, CDR1 SGHAT and CDR2 FQNNGV. The CDR3 has 16 amino acids. V lost 1 base and J lost 3; bases outside the gene matches: 4.

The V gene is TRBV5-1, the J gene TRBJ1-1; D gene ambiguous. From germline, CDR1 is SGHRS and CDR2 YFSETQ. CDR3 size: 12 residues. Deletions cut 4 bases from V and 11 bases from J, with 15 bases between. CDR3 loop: CASSLEGGSAFF. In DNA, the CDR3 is TGCGCCAGCAGCCTGGAGGGAGGGTCTGCTTTCTTT.

The CDR3 sequence: CASSLGMGRRSGANVLTF. The CDR3 nucleotides are TGTGCCAGCAGCTTGGGAATGGGACGTCGCTCTGGGGCCAACGTCCTGACTTTC. The J gene is TRBJ2-6, the V gene TRBV5-4; either TRBD1 or TRBD2 may supply D (5 bases each). The length of the CDR3 is 18 residues. Germline loops: CDR1 SGHNT, CDR2 YYREEE (reference sequence). Trimming removed 0 bases from V and 0 bases from J, with 13 bases in between.

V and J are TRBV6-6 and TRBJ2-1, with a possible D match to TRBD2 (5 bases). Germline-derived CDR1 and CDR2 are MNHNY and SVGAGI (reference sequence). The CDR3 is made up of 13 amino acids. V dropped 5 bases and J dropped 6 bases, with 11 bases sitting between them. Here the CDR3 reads CASSRTESNEQFF. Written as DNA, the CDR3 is TGTGCCAGCAGTCGGACTGAGAGCAATGAGCAGTTCTTC.

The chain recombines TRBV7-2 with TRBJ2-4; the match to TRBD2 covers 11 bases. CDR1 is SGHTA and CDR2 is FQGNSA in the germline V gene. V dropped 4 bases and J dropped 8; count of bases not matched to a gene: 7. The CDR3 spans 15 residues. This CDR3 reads CASSYQTSGRHIQYF. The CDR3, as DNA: TGTGCCAGCAGCTACCAAACTAGCGGGAGACACATTCAGTACTTC.

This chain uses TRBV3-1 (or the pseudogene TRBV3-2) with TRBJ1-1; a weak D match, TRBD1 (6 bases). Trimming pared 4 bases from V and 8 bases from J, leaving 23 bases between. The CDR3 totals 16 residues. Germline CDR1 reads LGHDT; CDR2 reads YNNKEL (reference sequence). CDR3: CASSPRAPGALAEAFF. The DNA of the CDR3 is TGTGCCAGCAGCCCCCGGGCCCCGGGGGCGCTAGCCGAAGCTTTCTTT.

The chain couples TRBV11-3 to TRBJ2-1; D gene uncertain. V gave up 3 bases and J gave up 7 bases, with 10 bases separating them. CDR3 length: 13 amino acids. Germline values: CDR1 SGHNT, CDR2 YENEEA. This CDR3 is CASSLDSINEQFF. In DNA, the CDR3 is TGTGCCAGCAGCTTGGATAGTATAAATGAGCAGTTCTTC.

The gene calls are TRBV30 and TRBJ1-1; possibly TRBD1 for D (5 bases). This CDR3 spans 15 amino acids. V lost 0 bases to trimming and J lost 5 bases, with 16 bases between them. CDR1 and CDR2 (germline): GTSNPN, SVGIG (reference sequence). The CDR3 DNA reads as TGTGCCTGGAGTGTACCGGGTGTCTCAGGGACTGAAGCTTTCTTT. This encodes CAWSVPGVSGTEAFF.